The clone carrying this T cell receptor (beta chain) was seen many times. Amplified regions were TCR beta CDR3 sequences from RNA transcripts. In the first-round RT-PCR of the TCR CDR3, the HTBI primer set was used. TCRdb fed the multiplex PCR reads into MiXCR, producing one record per CDR3 protein. This table has a few hundred thousand distinct CDR3 sequences, 20% to 25% appearing once. The CDR3 has 12 residues. Trimming stripped 4 bases from V and 9 bases from J, with 13 bases between. Germline V gene sequence: CDR1 SEHNR, CDR2 FQNEAQ (reference sequence). These data are taken from a study of T cells in Graves' hyperthyroidism and ophthalmopathy. Used for diagnoses were clinical symptoms, serum thyroxine and TRAb, thyroid ultrasound and orbital computed tomography.

V and J are TRBV7-9 and TRBJ2-7; possible D gene TRBD2, 5 bases. The sequence derives from a young man with Graves' hyperthyroidism. Sequenced: blood. The CDR3 DNA reads as TGTGCCAGCAGCTCGACTGGGAGTGGGCAGTACTTC. It is translated as CASSSTGSGQYF.